A single sample is the source of the 19 T cell receptor beta chains below, sequenced in a study of blood T cell repertoires in COVID-19. Assay used: immunoSEQ multiplex PCR; TCRdb lists only in-frame clones, some missing. In the table there are about 180,000 clones, more than 75% of which are singletons. Sequences were obtained from PBMCs or T cells enriched from blood (not recorded which). These receptor sequences come from a man aged 55-75 years who had been exposed to COVID-19.

This clone showed up just once. V is TRBV7-6 and J is TRBJ2-7; 10 positions agree with TRBD1. Germline CDR1 and CDR2: SGHVS and FNYEAQ. There are 15 residues in the CDR3. The V gene end was trimmed by 4 bases and the J gene end by 2 bases; junction bases not matched to a gene: 5. This CDR3 reads CASSSDRGGTYEQYF. CDR3 bases: TGTGCCAGCAGCTCGGACAGGGGGGGCACCTACGAGCAGTACTTC.

V gene TRBV9 combines with J gene TRBJ2-3; 7 bases map to TRBD2. Germline loops: CDR1 SGDLS, CDR2 YYNGEE. This CDR3 contains 16 residues. V lost 0 bases, J lost 6 bases, and 10 bases stayed unmatched. For the CDR3, the DNA is TGTGCCAGCAGCGTAGGCCCTGGACTAGAGTCTGATACGCAGTATTTT. Protein: CASSVGPGLESDTQYF.

This clone was observed many times. The V gene is TRBV6-6, the J gene TRBJ1-4, with 9 bases aligning to TRBD1. After removal of 2 bases from V and 5 bases from J, the junction contained 3 bases not matched to a gene. The CDR3 covers 15 residues. Germline V CDR1 and CDR2: MNHNY, SVGAGI (reference sequence). CDR3 residues: CASSYPGTGNEKLFF. The CDR3 DNA is TGTGCCAGCAGTTACCCCGGGACAGGGAATGAAAAACTGTTTTTT.

The chain recombines TRBV14 with TRBJ1-6, with D hard to call. This CDR3 is 13 amino acids long. Germline CDR1 SGHDN, CDR2 FVKESK. Trimming removed 0 bases at V and 10 bases at J, with 7 bases between. CDR3 protein: CASSQDPRSPLHF. The DNA of the CDR3 is TGTGCCAGCAGCCAAGACCCGAGGTCACCCCTCCACTTT.

This clone was counted a single time. The CDR3 region has the DNA TGTGCCAGTAGTATCCCCGGGTCCGGGGAGCTGTTTTTT. It is translated as CASSIPGSGELFF. This chain joins TRBV19 and TRBJ2-2; D gene ambiguous. Trimming took 3 bases from V and 6 from J, leaving 8 bases between them. The germline gives CDR1 LNHDA, CDR2 SQIVND (reference sequence). The CDR3 is 13 amino acids. Filled out from reference TRBV19 and TRBJ2-2, the complete variable domain reads DGGITQSPKYLFRKEGQNVTLSCEQNLNHDAMYWYRQDPGQGLRLIYYSQIVNDFQKGDIAEGYSVSREKKESFPLTVTSAQKNPTAFYLCASSIPGSGELFFGEGSRLTVL.

This clone has just a few counts. In DNA, the CDR3 is TGTGCCAGCAGCTTGGGAGGGGCCAAAAACATTCAGTACTTC. This codes for CASSLGGAKNIQYF. The genes are TRBV5-6 and TRBJ2-4; perhaps TRBD2 as D (5 bases). V shed 0 bases and J shed 1 base, with 5 bases lying between them. CDR1 and CDR2 (germline): SGHDT, YYEEEE. The CDR3 loop spans 14 amino acids.

This chain connects TRBV6-6 to TRBJ1-2; D might be TRBD1 (6 bases). CDR1 MNHNY and CDR2 SVGAGI come from the germline V gene (reference sequence). V was shortened by 5 bases and J by 6 bases, with 16 bases between the two germline ends. The CDR3 is 14 residues long. CDR3 sequence (DNA): TGTGCCAGCAGTCGACCGGCGGGGGGCGATGGCTACACCTTC. Translation: CASSRPAGGDGYTF.

This clone was seen a few times. The chain has TRBV19 and TRBJ2-1; TRBD2 matches at 8 bases. The CDR3 contains 17 residues. CDR1 is LNHDA and CDR2 is SQIVND in the germline V gene (reference sequence). V lost 1 base to trimming and J lost 5 bases; unmatched junction nucleotides: 10. The CDR3 is CASSIVRTGGPNNEQFF. The CDR3 nucleotides are TGTGCCAGTAGTATAGTAAGAACGGGAGGGCCGAACAATGAGCAGTTCTTC.

V usage is TRBV19 and J usage is TRBJ2-3; D gene uncertain. Germline CDR1 LNHDA, CDR2 SQIVND (reference sequence). The CDR3 consists of 11 residues. V lost 9 bases and J lost 0, with 4 bases in between. The CDR3 reads CASRSTDTQYF. DNA for the CDR3: TGTGCCAGCAGGAGCACAGATACGCAGTATTTT. Complete variable domain (other parts from reference TRBV19 and TRBJ2-3): DGGITQSPKYLFRKEGQNVTLSCEQNLNHDAMYWYRQDPGQGLRLIYYSQIVNDFQKGDIAEGYSVSREKKESFPLTVTSAQKNPTAFYLCASRSTDTQYFGPGTRLTVL.

The chain joins TRBV19 to TRBJ1-2; TRBD1 might be the D (6 bases). The CDR3 totals 13 residues. Germline CDR1 reads LNHDA; CDR2 reads SQIVND (reference sequence). The germline V and J ends were trimmed by 7 bases and 2 bases, with 11 bases remaining between them. The CDR3 spells CASTSDRNYGYTF. The CDR3 DNA reads as TGTGCCAGTACGTCTGACAGGAACTATGGCTACACCTTC. Full variable domain (outside the CDR3, taken from reference TRBV19 and TRBJ1-2): DGGITQSPKYLFRKEGQNVTLSCEQNLNHDAMYWYRQDPGQGLRLIYYSQIVNDFQKGDIAEGYSVSREKKESFPLTVTSAQKNPTAFYLCASTSDRNYGYTFGSGTRLTVV.

The chain carries TRBV13 and TRBJ2-7; a possible D gene is TRBD1 (6 bases). Looked up from germline, CDR1 is PRHDT and CDR2 is FYEKMQ (reference sequence). The V end lost 5 bases, the J end lost 4 bases, and 15 bases lay between the germline ends. The CDR3 loop spans 14 amino acids. Here the CDR3 DNA reads TGTGCCAGCAGCCCAGGGGTCGGGGAGTACGAGCAGTACTTC. Encoded protein: CASSPGVGEYEQYF. Together with reference TRBV13 and TRBJ2-7, the CDR3 gives the full variable domain: AAGVIQSPRHLIKEKRETATLKCYPIPRHDTVYWYQQGPGQDPQFLISFYEKMQSDKGSIPDRFSAQQFSDYHSELNMSSLELGDSALYFCASSPGVGEYEQYFGPGTRLTVT.

This chain joins TRBV9 and TRBJ2-2; the match to TRBD2 covers 9 bases. Germline V gene sequence: CDR1 SGDLS, CDR2 YYNGEE. The V segment lost 0 bases and the J segment 2 bases; nucleotides outside the gene matches: 14. The CDR3 is made up of 20 amino acids. CDR3 sequence (DNA): TGTGCCAGCAGCGTAGTAGGACTAGCGCCCCATAACCAAAACACCGGGGAGCTGTTTTTT. Amino acids: CASSVVGLAPHNQNTGELFF.

The chain carries TRBV9 and TRBJ2-7, with a tentative D call TRBD1 (5 bases). Per the germline V gene, CDR1 is SGDLS and CDR2 is YYNGEE. CDR3 length equals 16 residues. Trimming removed 0 bases from V and 2 bases from J, with 15 bases in between. CDR3 coding DNA: TGTGCCAGCAGCGTAGGTGTAGGGCAGGGTACCTACGAGCAGTACTTC. Protein product: CASSVGVGQGTYEQYF.

The genes are TRBV19 and TRBJ1-1; TRBD1 matches 10 bases. Germline V gene sequence: CDR1 LNHDA, CDR2 SQIVND (reference sequence). The CDR3 is 13 amino acids. J lost 8 bases, V lost 6 bases, and 6 bases had no gene match. The CDR3 is CASRETGGAEAFF. The CDR3 region has the DNA TGTGCCAGTAGGGAGACAGGGGGCGCCGAAGCTTTCTTT. Full variable domain (missing parts from reference TRBV19 and TRBJ1-1): DGGITQSPKYLFRKEGQNVTLSCEQNLNHDAMYWYRQDPGQGLRLIYYSQIVNDFQKGDIAEGYSVSREKKESFPLTVTSAQKNPTAFYLCASRETGGAEAFFGQGTRLTVV.

CDR3 sequence: CASSSDGGSGGPMYF. The CDR3 bases are TGTGCCAGCAGCTCGGACGGGGGTAGCGGGGGGCCGATGTACTTC. The genes are TRBV7-2 and TRBJ2-5, with 10 positions matching TRBD2. The V gene's germline CDR1 is SGHTA and CDR2 FQGNSA. V was pared by 4 bases and J by 13 bases, with 15 bases of the junction left unmatched. The CDR3 loop spans 15 amino acids.

The CDR3 DNA reads TGTGCCAGCAGCTTCTTCGGTGCCTTGGCCCAGCATTTT. Encoded protein: CASSFFGALAQHF. The V gene is TRBV7-2, the J gene TRBJ1-5; no clear D gene. Trimming took off 3 bases at V and 11 bases at J, with 14 bases between the two ends. This CDR3 contains 13 residues. The germline V gene has CDR1 SGHTA and CDR2 FQGNSA.

The chain couples TRBV30 to TRBJ1-5, with a tentative D call TRBD1 (5 bases). CDR1 GTSNPN and CDR2 SVGIG come from the germline V gene (reference sequence). Trimming pared 3 bases from V and 8 bases from J, leaving 14 bases between. This CDR3 has 13 amino acids. The CDR3 DNA sequence: TGTGCCTGGAGCCCCGCAGGGAGGGAGCCCCAGCATTTT. Encoded protein: CAWSPAGREPQHF.

The chain carries TRBV30 and TRBJ1-1; tentatively, D is TRBD1 (5 bases). The CDR3 totals 15 residues. Germline CDR1 is GTSNPN and CDR2 is SVGIG (reference sequence). V shed 1 base and J shed 6 bases, with 18 bases lying between them. CDR3 sequence: CAWSAGDSSSAEAFF. DNA of the CDR3: TGTGCCTGGAGTGCGGGGGACTCTTCTAGCGCTGAAGCTTTCTTT. The complete variable domain, with remaining parts taken from reference TRBV30 and TRBJ1-1, reads SQTIHQWPATLVQPVGSPLSLECTVEGTSNPNLYWYRQAAGRGLQLLFYSVGIGQISSEVPQNLSASRPQDRQFILSSKKLLLSDSGFYLCAWSAGDSSSAEAFFGQGTRLTVV.

The genes are TRBV4-1 and TRBJ1-2; D is uncertain. V was shortened by 1 base and J by 2 bases, with 11 bases between the two germline ends. This CDR3 spans 15 amino acids. Germline CDR1 reads MGHRA; CDR2 reads YSYEKL. CDR3 bases: TGCGCCAGCAGCCAAGCCCGGGATCCCAACTATGGCTACACCTTC. Protein: CASSQARDPNYGYTF.